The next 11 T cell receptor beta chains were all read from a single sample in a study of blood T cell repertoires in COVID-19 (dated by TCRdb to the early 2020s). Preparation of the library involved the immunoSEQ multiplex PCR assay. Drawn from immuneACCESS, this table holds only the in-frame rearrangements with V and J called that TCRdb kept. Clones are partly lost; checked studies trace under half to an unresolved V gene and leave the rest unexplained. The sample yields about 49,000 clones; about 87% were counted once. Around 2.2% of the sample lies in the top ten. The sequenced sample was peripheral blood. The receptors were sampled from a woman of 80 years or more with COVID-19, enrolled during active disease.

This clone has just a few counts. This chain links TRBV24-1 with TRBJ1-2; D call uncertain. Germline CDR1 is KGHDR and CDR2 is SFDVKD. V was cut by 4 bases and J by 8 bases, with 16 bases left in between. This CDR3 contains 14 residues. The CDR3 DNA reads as TGTGCCACCAGTGAGCGGGCGGGCCATGGGGGCTACACCTTC. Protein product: CATSERAGHGGYTF.

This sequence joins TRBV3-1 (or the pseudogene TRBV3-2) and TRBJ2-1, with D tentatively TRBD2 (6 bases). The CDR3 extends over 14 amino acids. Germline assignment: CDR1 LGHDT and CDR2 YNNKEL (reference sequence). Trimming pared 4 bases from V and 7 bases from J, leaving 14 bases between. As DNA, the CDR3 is TGTGCCAGCAGCCCGGGGGATAGGAAGAATGAGCAGTTCTTC. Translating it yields CASSPGDRKNEQFF.

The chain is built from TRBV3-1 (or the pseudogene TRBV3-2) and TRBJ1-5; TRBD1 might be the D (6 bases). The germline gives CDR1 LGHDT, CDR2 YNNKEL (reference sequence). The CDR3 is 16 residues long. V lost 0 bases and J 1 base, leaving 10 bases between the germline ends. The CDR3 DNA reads TGTGCCAGCAGCCAAGATTCGAGGGGGAGCAATCAGCCCCAGCATTTT. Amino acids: CASSQDSRGSNQPQHF.

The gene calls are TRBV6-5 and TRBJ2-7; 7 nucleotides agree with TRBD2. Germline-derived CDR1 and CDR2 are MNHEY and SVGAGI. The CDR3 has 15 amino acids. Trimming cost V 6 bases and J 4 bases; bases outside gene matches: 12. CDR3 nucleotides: TGTGCCAGCAGAATCGCGGGAGAACGCGTGTACGAGCAGTACTTC. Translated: CASRIAGERVYEQYF.

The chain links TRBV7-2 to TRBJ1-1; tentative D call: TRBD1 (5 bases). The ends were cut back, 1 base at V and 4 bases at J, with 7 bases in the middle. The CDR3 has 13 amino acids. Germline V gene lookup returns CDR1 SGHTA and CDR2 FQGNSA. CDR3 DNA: TGTGCCAGCAGCTTAGGACAGCTCACTGAAGCTTTCTTT. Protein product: CASSLGQLTEAFF.

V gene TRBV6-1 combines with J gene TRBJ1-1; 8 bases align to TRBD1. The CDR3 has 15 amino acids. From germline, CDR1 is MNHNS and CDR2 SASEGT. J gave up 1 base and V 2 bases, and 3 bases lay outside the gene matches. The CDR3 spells CASSEPGQGNTEAFF. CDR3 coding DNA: TGTGCCAGCAGTGAACCCGGACAGGGGAACACTGAAGCTTTCTTT.

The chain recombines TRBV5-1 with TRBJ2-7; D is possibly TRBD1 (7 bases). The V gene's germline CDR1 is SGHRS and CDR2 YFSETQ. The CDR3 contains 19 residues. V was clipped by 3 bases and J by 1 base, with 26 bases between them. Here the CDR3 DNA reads TGCGCCAGCAGCTCTAACAGGGGTGGGGCGGGAAGCCGGTCCTACGAGCAGTACTTC. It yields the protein CASSSNRGGAGSRSYEQYF.

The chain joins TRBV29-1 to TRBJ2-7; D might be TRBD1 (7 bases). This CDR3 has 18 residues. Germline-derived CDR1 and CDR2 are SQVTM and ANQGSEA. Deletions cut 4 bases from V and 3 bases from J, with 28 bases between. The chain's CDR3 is CSVVRRGRNYPGSYEQYF. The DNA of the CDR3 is TGCAGCGTTGTAAGGAGGGGGCGAAATTATCCGGGGAGCTACGAGCAGTACTTC.

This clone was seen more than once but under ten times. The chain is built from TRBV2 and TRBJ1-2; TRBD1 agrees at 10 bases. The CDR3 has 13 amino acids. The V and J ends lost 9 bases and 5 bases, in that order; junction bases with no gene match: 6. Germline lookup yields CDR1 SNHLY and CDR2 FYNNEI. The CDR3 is CARGDRGKYGYTF. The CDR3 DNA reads TGTGCCAGGGGGGACAGGGGCAAATATGGCTACACCTTC. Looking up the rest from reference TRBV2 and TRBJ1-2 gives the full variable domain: EPEVTQTPSHQVTQMGQEVILRCVPISNHLYFYWYRQILGQKVEFLVSFYNNEISEKSEIFDDQFSVERPDGSNFTLKIRSTKLEDSAMYFCARGDRGKYGYTFGSGTRLTVV.

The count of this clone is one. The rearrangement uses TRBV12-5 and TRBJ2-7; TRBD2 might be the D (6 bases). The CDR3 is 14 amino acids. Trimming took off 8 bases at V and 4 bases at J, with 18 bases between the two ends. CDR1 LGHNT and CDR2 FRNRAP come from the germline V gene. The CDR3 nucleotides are TGTGCTAGTAGGACCGGGACTCTACCTTACGAGCAGTACTTC. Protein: CASRTGTLPYEQYF.

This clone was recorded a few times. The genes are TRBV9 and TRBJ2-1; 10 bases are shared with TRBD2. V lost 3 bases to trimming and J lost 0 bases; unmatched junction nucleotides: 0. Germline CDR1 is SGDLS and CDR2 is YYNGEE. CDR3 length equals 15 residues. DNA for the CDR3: TGTGCCAGCAGCGCTAGCGGGGGCTCCTACAATGAGCAGTTCTTC. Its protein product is CASSASGGSYNEQFF.